These 27 T cell receptor beta chains share one sample of origin, sequenced in a study of blood T cell repertoires in COVID-19. The data were produced by immunoSEQ multiplex PCR, yet TCRdb's version contains in-frame clones alone and is incomplete. This table holds roughly 27,000 clones, approximately 90% found once. Sequences were obtained from peripheral blood. The receptor source for this set is a human donor in a cohort sampled during active COVID-19.

The chain recombines TRBV27 with TRBJ1-2, with a weak D call TRBD1 (6 bases). Germline lookup yields CDR1 MNHEY and CDR2 SMNVEV (reference sequence). CDR3 length equals 13 residues. V was trimmed by 2 bases and J by 8 bases, leaving 12 bases between them. CDR3 coding DNA: TGTGCCAGCAGTTTAGGCAGGGGTGGAGGCTACACCTTC. Its translation is CASSLGRGGGYTF.

The genes are TRBV11-2 and TRBJ2-7, with D unclear. Germline-derived CDR1 and CDR2 are SGHAT and FQNNGV. This CDR3 has 13 amino acids. V was shortened by 3 bases and J by 5 bases, with 11 bases between the two germline ends. CDR3 sequence (DNA): TGTGCCAGCAGCTTCTATAACGTCGACGAGCAGTACTTC. Its protein is CASSFYNVDEQYF.

The chain combines TRBV7-6 with TRBJ2-3; 10 bases match TRBD2. The CDR3 has 15 amino acids. Unmatched junction bases numbered 2, after V lost 3 bases and J lost 2 bases. Per germline, CDR1 SGHVS and CDR2 FNYEAQ. CDR3 coding DNA: TGTGCCAGCAGCTTTAGCGGGGGGCCCACAGATACGCAGTATTTT. Protein: CASSFSGGPTDTQYF.

The sample holds a few counts of this clone. V and J are TRBV4-1 and TRBJ1-6; D gene unclear. The CDR3 sequence is 13 residues long. The V gene's germline CDR1 is MGHRA and CDR2 YSYEKL. V lost 0 bases and J 8 bases, leaving 5 bases between the germline ends. The CDR3 DNA is TGCGCCAGCAGCCAAGATCGGGATTCACCCCTCCACTTT. Encoded protein: CASSQDRDSPLHF.

This chain uses TRBV7-9 with TRBJ2-1, with TRBD1 matching 8 bases. V was clipped by 3 bases and J by 8 bases; unmatched bases: 12. The CDR3 length is 16 residues. Germline CDR1 is SEHNR and CDR2 is FQNEAQ (reference sequence). CDR3 in DNA: TGTGCCAGCAGCTTCAGGGGGCGCTTAATAGTGGATGAGCAGTTCTTC. This gives the protein CASSFRGRLIVDEQFF.

The chain carries TRBV27 and TRBJ1-2, with D tentatively TRBD1 (5 bases). This CDR3 has 13 residues. Per germline, CDR1 MNHEY and CDR2 SMNVEV (reference sequence). Trimming removed 0 bases from V and 5 bases from J, with 7 bases in between. CDR3 sequence: CASSLSGGYGYTF. The CDR3 DNA reads as TGTGCCAGCAGTTTATCCGGGGGGTATGGCTACACCTTC.

This clone was seen a few times. The chain uses TRBV6-5 and TRBJ1-1; tentatively, D is TRBD1 (6 bases). The CDR3 sequence is 12 residues long. Per the germline V gene, CDR1 is MNHEY and CDR2 is SVGAGI. Trimming took 10 bases from V and 4 from J, leaving 13 bases between them. The CDR3 loop is CATKDRPTEAFF. CDR3 sequence (DNA): TGTGCCACCAAGGACAGACCCACTGAAGCTTTCTTT.

The J gene is TRBJ1-5, the V gene TRBV6-2 or TRBV6-3, with a weak D call TRBD1 (6 bases). The CDR3 loop spans 16 amino acids. Trimming took 4 bases from V and 2 from J, leaving 15 bases between them. Germline V lookup: CDR1 MNHEY, CDR2 SVGEGT. DNA of the CDR3: TGTGCCAGCAGTTTCAAACAGGGAGGGGGCAATCAGCCCCAGCATTTT. Its translation: CASSFKQGGGNQPQHF.

This chain links TRBV5-1 with TRBJ2-5; 8 bases map to TRBD2. V was pared by 1 base and J by 5 bases, with 13 bases of the junction left unmatched. This CDR3 has 17 residues. Germline CDR1 and CDR2: SGHRS and YFSETQ. CDR3 in DNA: TGCGCCAGCAGCTTGTTGGCCGCGGGGGGTGACTCGGAGACCCAGTACTTC. Encoded protein: CASSLLAAGGDSETQYF.

This sequence joins TRBV24-1 and TRBJ1-4; the D gene is possibly TRBD1 (6 bases). Germline V CDR1 and CDR2: KGHDR, SFDVKD. The CDR3 sequence is 16 residues long. V dropped 4 bases and J dropped 10 bases, with 21 bases sitting between them. CDR3 DNA sequence: TGTGCCACCAGTGAGACTGACGGGACACGGGGCGGAAAACTGTTTTTT. As protein: CATSETDGTRGGKLFF.

V and J are TRBV19 and TRBJ1-1; 12 bases agree with TRBD1. The CDR3 has 16 residues. V lost 4 bases to trimming and J lost 3 bases; unmatched junction nucleotides: 6. The germline gives CDR1 LNHDA, CDR2 SQIVND (reference sequence). The DNA for the CDR3 is TGTGCCAGTAGTAAAGGGACAGGGGGCGCCCACACTGAAGCTTTCTTT. Translated, it gives CASSKGTGGAHTEAFF.

The chain is built from TRBV11-2 and TRBJ2-7; D gene ambiguous. V lost 1 base and J 4 bases, leaving 8 bases between the germline ends. The germline V gene has CDR1 SGHAT and CDR2 FQNNGV. The CDR3 consists of 13 residues. CDR3 bases: TGTGCCAGCAGCTTAGGGTCCGAGTACGAGCAGTACTTC. Protein: CASSLGSEYEQYF.

This chain joins TRBV3-1 (or the pseudogene TRBV3-2) and TRBJ2-7; TRBD1 matches 9 bases. CDR1 and CDR2 from the germline V gene are LGHDT and YNNKEL (reference sequence). The CDR3 length is 16 residues. With V trimmed by 3 bases and J by 5 bases, 11 bases remained unmatched. The CDR3 is CASSHTPGTGRDEQYF. Here the CDR3 DNA reads TGTGCCAGCAGCCATACTCCCGGGACAGGGCGCGACGAGCAGTACTTC.

In its sample, this clone was seen once. The gene calls are TRBV2 and TRBJ2-7, with TRBD2 as a possible D gene (5 bases). The CDR3 contains 12 residues. Looked up from germline, CDR1 is SNHLY and CDR2 is FYNNEI. V was clipped by 7 bases and J by 7 bases, with 14 bases between them. The CDR3 here is CASIGRSGEQYF. The CDR3 region has the DNA TGTGCCAGCATAGGACGGTCGGGGGAGCAGTACTTC.

The CDR3 sequence is CSVEDTGGVEGYTF. The CDR3, as DNA: TGCAGCGTTGAAGATACAGGGGGCGTCGAAGGCTACACCTTC. The V call is TRBV29-1, the J call TRBJ1-2, with 9 bases identical to TRBD1. The CDR3 consists of 14 residues. Germline CDR1 SQVTM, CDR2 ANQGSEA. V lost 0 bases and J lost 8; bases outside the gene matches: 7.

This clone was detected only a few times. V is TRBV6-1 and J is TRBJ2-3; the D gene is possibly TRBD1 (5 bases). V lost 1 base and J lost 4, with 9 bases in between. Germline CDR1 and CDR2: MNHNS and SASEGT. The CDR3 runs to 14 residues. Here the CDR3 DNA reads TGTGCCAGCAGTGAAGGATGGGGCCCAGATACGCAGTATTTT. As protein: CASSEGWGPDTQYF.

The chain is built from TRBV4-1 and TRBJ2-3, with TRBD1 as a possible D gene (6 bases). CDR3 length equals 13 residues. Trimming removed 6 bases at V and 4 bases at J, with 11 bases between. CDR1 is MGHRA and CDR2 is YSYEKL in the germline V gene. CDR3 sequence (DNA): TGCGCCAGCAGGCTCCAGGGGTCAGATACGCAGTATTTT. This sequence encodes CASRLQGSDTQYF.

This clone was recorded only once. The chain joins TRBV9 to TRBJ1-1, with D possibly matching TRBD1 (5 bases). This CDR3 is built from 14 residues. Looked up from germline, CDR1 is SGDLS and CDR2 is YYNGEE. Trimming removed 1 base from V and 3 bases from J, with 10 bases in between. CDR3: CASSVWGGDTEAFF. CDR3 in DNA: TGTGCCAGCAGCGTATGGGGCGGCGACACTGAAGCTTTCTTT.

The rearrangement uses TRBV5-4 and TRBJ1-5; a weak D match, TRBD1 (5 bases). The length of the CDR3 is 14 residues. V was pared by 0 bases and J by 2 bases, with 6 bases between. Germline V lookup: CDR1 SGHNT, CDR2 YYREEE (reference sequence). The CDR3 is CASSLGGGNQPQHF. CDR3 coding DNA: TGTGCCAGCAGCTTGGGGGGGGGCAATCAGCCCCAGCATTTT.

V is TRBV5-4 and J is TRBJ2-1; no definite D call. Germline V lookup: CDR1 SGHNT, CDR2 YYREEE (reference sequence). The CDR3 is made up of 14 amino acids. The ends were cut back, 2 bases at V and 5 bases at J, with 11 bases in the middle. The CDR3 DNA reads TGTGCCAGCAGCTTAGAACAGCTAAACAATGAGCAGTTCTTC. It is translated as CASSLEQLNNEQFF.

V usage is TRBV5-1 and J usage is TRBJ1-2; a weak D match, TRBD1 (6 bases). Trimming took 0 bases from V and 7 from J, leaving 13 bases between them. CDR1 is SGHRS, CDR2 YFSETQ, per germline. The CDR3 is made up of 14 amino acids. The CDR3 bases are TGCGCCAGCAGCTTGGAGGGGGGGCCGAGTGGCTACACCTTC. Encoded protein: CASSLEGGPSGYTF. Based on the CDR3 plus reference TRBV5-1 and TRBJ1-2, the full variable domain is KAGVTQTPRYLIKTRGQQVTLSCSPISGHRSVSWYQQTPGQGLQFLFEYFSETQRNKGNFPGRFSGRQFSNSRSEMNVSTLELGDSALYLCASSLEGGPSGYTFGSGTRLTVV.

The gene calls are TRBV7-9 and TRBJ1-1; TRBD1 might be the D (6 bases). Germline V gives CDR1 SEHNR, CDR2 FQNEAQ (reference sequence). This CDR3 region has 14 residues. Trimming shortened V by 4 bases and J by 3 bases, and 12 bases separated the two germline ends. The DNA for the CDR3 is TGTGCCAGCAGCTCTCAGGGGCCTGACACTGAAGCTTTCTTT. Encoded protein: CASSSQGPDTEAFF.

DNA for the CDR3: TGCGCCAGCAGCCAAGGGGGCGTTGGCTACGAGCAGTACTTC. It specifies CASSQGGVGYEQYF. The rearrangement links TRBV4-3 to TRBJ2-7; weak D call: TRBD1 (5 bases). The CDR3 covers 14 residues. Trimming stripped 1 base from V and 3 bases from J, with 10 bases between. CDR1 and CDR2 from the germline V gene are LGHNA and YSLEER.

The chain links TRBV6-5 to TRBJ2-3; 7 bases are a match to TRBD1. Germline CDR1 is MNHEY and CDR2 is SVGAGI. V lost 5 bases, J lost 2 bases, and 4 bases stayed unmatched. This CDR3 contains 14 residues. CDR3 nucleotides: TGTGCCAGCAGTCTACAGGGGACCACAGATACGCAGTATTTT. Residues: CASSLQGTTDTQYF.

The J gene is TRBJ2-2, the V gene TRBV28, with D tentatively TRBD1 (6 bases). Trimming stripped 0 bases from V and 2 bases from J, with 7 bases between. Germline V gene data show CDR1 as MDHEN and CDR2 as SYDVKM. This CDR3 is 15 amino acids long. CDR3 region: CASSLWDRNTGELFF. The CDR3 nucleotides are TGTGCCAGCAGTTTATGGGACAGAAACACCGGGGAGCTGTTTTTT.

The J gene is TRBJ1-4, the V gene TRBV11-2; 9 nucleotides align to TRBD1. The trim removed 4 bases at V and 7 bases at J, leaving 7 bases unmatched. The length of the CDR3 is 15 residues. Looked up from germline, CDR1 is SGHAT and CDR2 is FQNNGV. For the CDR3, the DNA is TGTGCCAGCAGCTCCCACGACAGGGGGACTGAAAAACTGTTTTTT. This translates into CASSSHDRGTEKLFF.

The V and J genes are TRBV19 and TRBJ1-2; 7 bases agree with TRBD1. The V gene end was trimmed by 3 bases and the J gene end by 4 bases; junction bases not matched to a gene: 2. Germline V CDR1 and CDR2: LNHDA, SQIVND (reference sequence). The CDR3 totals 13 residues. The CDR3 DNA follows: TGTGCCAGTAGTATCGCAGGGGGCTATGGCTACACCTTC. Translated: CASSIAGGYGYTF.